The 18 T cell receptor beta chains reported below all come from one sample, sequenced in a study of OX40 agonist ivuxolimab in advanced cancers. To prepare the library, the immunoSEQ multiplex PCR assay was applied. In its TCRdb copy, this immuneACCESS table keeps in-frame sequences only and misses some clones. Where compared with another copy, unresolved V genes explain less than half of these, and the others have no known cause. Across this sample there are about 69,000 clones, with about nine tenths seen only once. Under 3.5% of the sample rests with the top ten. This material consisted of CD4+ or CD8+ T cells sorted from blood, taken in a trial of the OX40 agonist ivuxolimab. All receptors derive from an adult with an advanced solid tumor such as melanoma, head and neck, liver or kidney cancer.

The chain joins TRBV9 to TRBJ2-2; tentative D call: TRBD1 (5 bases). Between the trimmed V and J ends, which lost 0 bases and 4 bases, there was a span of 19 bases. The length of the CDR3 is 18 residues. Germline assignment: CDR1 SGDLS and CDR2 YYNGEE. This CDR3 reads CASSVVISRVVFTGELFF. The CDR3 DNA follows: TGTGCCAGCAGCGTAGTAATTAGCAGGGTGGTTTTCACCGGGGAGCTGTTTTTT. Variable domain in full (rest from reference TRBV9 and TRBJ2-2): DSGVTQTPKHLITATGQRVTLRCSPRSGDLSVYWYQQSLDQGLQFLIQYYNGEERAKGNILERFSAQQFPDLHSELNLSSLELGDSALYFCASSVVISRVVFTGELFFGEGSRLTVL.

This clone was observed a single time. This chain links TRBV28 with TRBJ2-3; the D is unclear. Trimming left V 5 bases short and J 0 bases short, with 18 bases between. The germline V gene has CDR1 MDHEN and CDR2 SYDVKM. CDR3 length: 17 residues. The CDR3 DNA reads TGTGCCAGCAGTCGATGGCGGACGGACGAAAGCACAGATACGCAGTATTTT. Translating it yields CASSRWRTDESTDTQYF.

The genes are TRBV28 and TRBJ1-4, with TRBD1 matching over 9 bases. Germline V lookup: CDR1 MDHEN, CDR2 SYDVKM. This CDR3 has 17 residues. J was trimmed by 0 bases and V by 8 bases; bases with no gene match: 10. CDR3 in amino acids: CASGTGTGFATNEKLFF. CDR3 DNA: TGTGCCAGCGGAACCGGGACAGGGTTTGCAACTAATGAAAAACTGTTTTTT. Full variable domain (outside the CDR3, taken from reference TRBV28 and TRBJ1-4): DVKVTQSSRYLVKRTGEKVFLECVQDMDHENMFWYRQDPGLGLRLIYFSYDVKMKEKGDIPEGYSVSREKKERFSLILESASTNQTSMYLCASGTGTGFATNEKLFFGSGTQLSVL.

CDR3 coding DNA: TGCAGCGTTGGTCACGGGACCGGTGAAGCTTTCTTT. Its translation: CSVGHGTGEAFF. This chain connects TRBV29-1 to TRBJ1-1; maybe TRBD1 (5 bases). From germline, CDR1 is SQVTM and CDR2 ANQGSEA. This CDR3 is 12 amino acids long. Trimming pared 4 bases from V and 7 bases from J, leaving 13 bases between.

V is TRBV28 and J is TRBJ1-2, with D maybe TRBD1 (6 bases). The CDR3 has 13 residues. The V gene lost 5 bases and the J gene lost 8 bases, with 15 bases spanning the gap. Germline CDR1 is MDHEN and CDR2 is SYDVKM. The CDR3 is CASSETGITGYTF. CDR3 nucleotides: TGTGCCAGCAGTGAAACAGGGATTACAGGCTACACCTTC.

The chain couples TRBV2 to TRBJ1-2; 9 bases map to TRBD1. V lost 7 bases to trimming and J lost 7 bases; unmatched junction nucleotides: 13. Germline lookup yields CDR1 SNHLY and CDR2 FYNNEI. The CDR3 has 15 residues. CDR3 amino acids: CASTNQGQGLGGYTF. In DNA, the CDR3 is TGTGCCAGCACAAACCAGGGACAGGGACTTGGTGGCTACACCTTC.

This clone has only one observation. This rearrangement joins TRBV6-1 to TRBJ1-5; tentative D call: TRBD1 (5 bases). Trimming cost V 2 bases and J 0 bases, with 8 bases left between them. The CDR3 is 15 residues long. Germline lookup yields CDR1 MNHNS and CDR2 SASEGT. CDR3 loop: CASSEYRTSNQPQHF. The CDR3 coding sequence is TGTGCCAGCAGTGAATACAGGACTAGCAATCAGCCCCAGCATTTT.

This CDR3 is CASSSTGTGLETQYF. The CDR3 region has the DNA TGCGCCAGCAGCTCAACCGGGACAGGGTTAGAGACCCAGTACTTC. The V gene is TRBV5-1, the J gene TRBJ2-5, with TRBD1 matching over 9 bases. CDR1 is SGHRS and CDR2 is YFSETQ in the germline V gene. This CDR3 region has 15 residues. J lost 4 bases, V lost 3 bases, and 7 bases had no gene match.

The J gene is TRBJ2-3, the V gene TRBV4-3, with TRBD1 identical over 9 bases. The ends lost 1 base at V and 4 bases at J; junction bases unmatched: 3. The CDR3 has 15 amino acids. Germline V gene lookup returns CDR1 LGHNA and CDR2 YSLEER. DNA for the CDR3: TGCGCCAGCAGCCAAGGACAGGGGGGACCAGATACGCAGTATTTT. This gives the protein CASSQGQGGPDTQYF.

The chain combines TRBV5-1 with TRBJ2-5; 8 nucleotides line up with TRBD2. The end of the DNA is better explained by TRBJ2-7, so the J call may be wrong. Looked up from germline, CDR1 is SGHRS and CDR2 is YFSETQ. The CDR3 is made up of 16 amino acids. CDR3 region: CASSLLDSGGSYEQYF. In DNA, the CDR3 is TGCGCCAGCAGCTTGTTGGACAGCGGGGGCTCCTACGAGCAGTACTTC.

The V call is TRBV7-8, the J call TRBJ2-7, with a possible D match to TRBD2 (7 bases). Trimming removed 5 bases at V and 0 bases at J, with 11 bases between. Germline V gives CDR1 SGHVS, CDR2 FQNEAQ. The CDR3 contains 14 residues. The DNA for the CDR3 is TGTGCCAGCAGCGGGGGCGGGAGCTCCTACGAGCAGTACTTC. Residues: CASSGGGSSYEQYF. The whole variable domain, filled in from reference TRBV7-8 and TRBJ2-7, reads GAGVSQSPRYKVAKRGQDVALRCDPISGHVSLFWYQQALGQGPEFLTYFQNEAQLDKSGLPSDRFFAERPEGSVSTLKIQRTQQEDSAVYLCASSGGGSSYEQYFGPGTRLTVT.

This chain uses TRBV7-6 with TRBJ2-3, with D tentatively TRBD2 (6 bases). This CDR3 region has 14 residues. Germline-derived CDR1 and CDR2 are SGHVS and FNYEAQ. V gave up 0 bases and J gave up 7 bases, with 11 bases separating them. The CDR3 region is CASSLAGLPNTQYF. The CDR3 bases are TGTGCCAGCAGCTTAGCGGGACTCCCTAATACGCAGTATTTT.

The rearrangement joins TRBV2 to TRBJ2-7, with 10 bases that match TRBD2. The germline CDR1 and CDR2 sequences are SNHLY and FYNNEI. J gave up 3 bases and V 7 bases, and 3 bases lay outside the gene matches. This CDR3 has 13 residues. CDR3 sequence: CASTSGRNYEQYF. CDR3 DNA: TGTGCCAGCACTAGCGGGAGAAACTACGAGCAGTACTTC.

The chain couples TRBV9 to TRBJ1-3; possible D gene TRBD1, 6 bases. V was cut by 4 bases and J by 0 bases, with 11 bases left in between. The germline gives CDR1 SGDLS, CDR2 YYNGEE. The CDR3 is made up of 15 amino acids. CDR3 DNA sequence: TGTGCCAGCAGCACACAGGGTTCCTCTGGAAACACCATATATTTT. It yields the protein CASSTQGSSGNTIYF. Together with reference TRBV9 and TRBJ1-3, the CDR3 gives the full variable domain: DSGVTQTPKHLITATGQRVTLRCSPRSGDLSVYWYQQSLDQGLQFLIQYYNGEERAKGNILERFSAQQFPDLHSELNLSSLELGDSALYFCASSTQGSSGNTIYFGEGSWLTVV.

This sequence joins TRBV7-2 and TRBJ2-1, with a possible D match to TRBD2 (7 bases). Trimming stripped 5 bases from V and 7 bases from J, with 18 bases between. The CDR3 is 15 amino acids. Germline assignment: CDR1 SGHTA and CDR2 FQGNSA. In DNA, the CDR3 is TGTGCCAGCAGCCTAGGGGGGGGCCTTTTGAATGAGCAGTTCTTC. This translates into CASSLGGGLLNEQFF.

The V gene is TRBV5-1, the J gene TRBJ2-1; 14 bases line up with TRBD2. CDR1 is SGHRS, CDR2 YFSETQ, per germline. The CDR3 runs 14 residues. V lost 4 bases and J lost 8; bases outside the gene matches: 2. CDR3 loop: CASSPGLAGDEQFF. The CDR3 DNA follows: TGCGCCAGCAGCCCGGGACTAGCGGGGGATGAGCAGTTCTTC.

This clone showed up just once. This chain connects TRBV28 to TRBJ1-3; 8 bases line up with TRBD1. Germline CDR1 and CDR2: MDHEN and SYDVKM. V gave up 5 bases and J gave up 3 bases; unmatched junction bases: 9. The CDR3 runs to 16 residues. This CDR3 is CASSPPLGQVGNTIYF. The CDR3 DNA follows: TGTGCCAGCAGTCCACCCTTGGGACAGGTTGGAAACACCATATATTTT.

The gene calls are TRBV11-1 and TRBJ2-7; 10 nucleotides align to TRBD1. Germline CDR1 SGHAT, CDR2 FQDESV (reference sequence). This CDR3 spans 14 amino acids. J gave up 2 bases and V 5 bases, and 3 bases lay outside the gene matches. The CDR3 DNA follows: TGTGCCAGCAGCGCCGGGACAGGGGCCTACGAGCAGTACTTC. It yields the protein CASSAGTGAYEQYF.